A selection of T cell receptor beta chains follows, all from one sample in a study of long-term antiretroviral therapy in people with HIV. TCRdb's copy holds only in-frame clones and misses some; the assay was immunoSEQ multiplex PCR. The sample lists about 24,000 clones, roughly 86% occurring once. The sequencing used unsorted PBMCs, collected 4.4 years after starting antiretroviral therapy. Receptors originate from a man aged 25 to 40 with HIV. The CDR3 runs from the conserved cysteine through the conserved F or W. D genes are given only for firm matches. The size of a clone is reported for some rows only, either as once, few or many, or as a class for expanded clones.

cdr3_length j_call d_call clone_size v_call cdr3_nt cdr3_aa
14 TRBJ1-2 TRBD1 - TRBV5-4 TGTGCCAGCAGCCCGGACAGGGGGCGGGATGGCTACACCTTC CASSPDRGRDGYTF
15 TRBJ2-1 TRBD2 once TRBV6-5 TGTGCCAGCAGATCAAGCGGGAGTTCCTACAATGAGCAGTTCTTC CASRSSGSSYNEQFF
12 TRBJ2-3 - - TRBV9 TGTGCCAGCAGCGTAATGGCGGATACGCAGTATTTT CASSVMADTQYF
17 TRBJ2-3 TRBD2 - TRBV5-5 TGTGCCAGCAGCTTGGGACTAGCGGGAGGGGTCACAGATACGCAGTATTTT CASSLGLAGGVTDTQYF
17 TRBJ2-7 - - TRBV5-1 TGCGCCAGCAGTCACTTAGGCGCAGGGTCGGGGTCCTACGAGCAGTACTTC CASSHLGAGSGSYEQYF
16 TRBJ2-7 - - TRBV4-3 TGCGCCAGCAGCCAAGATCGAGTAGGGCCGGTCGACGAGCAGTACTTC CASSQDRVGPVDEQYF
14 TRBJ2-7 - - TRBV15 TGTGCCACCAGCAGAGAGGCGCAGGGGAACGAGCAGTACTTC CATSREAQGNEQYF
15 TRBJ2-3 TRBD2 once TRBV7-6 TGTGCCAGCAGCTCCTCGGCGGGAGGGACAGATACGCAGTATTTT CASSSSAGGTDTQYF
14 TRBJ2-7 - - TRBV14 TGTGCCAGCAGCCAAGTCGCGGGGCCCTACGAGCAGTACTTC CASSQVAGPYEQYF
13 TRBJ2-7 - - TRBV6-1 TGTGCCAGCAGTGTCGACAGAGACTACGAGCAGTACTTC CASSVDRDYEQYF
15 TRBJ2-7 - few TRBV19 TGTGCCAGTAGTCTCGAAAAGGCACCCTCCTACGAGCAGTACTTC CASSLEKAPSYEQYF
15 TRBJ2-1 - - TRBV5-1 TGCGCCAGCAGCTTGGTGTCGGGCGGGTACAATGAGCAGTTCTTC CASSLVSGGYNEQFF
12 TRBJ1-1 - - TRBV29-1 TGCAGCGTCAGCAGGGGGAACACTGAAGCTTTCTTT CSVSRGNTEAFF
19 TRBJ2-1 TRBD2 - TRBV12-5 TGTGCTAGTGGTTCCCCCACTAGCGGGAGGGCCGGCTCCTACAATGAGCAGTTCTTC CASGSPTSGRAGSYNEQFF
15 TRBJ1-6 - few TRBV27 TGTGCCAGCAGTCTGAGGGGAAGGAATAATTCACCCCTCCACTTT CASSLRGRNNSPLHF
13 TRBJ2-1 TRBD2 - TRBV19 TGTGCCAGTAGTACTAGCGGAGACAATGAGCAGTTCTTC CASSTSGDNEQFF
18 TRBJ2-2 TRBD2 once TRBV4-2 TGTGCCAGCAGCCAAGTCCGGGCTGGCGGGAGGGACACCGGGGAGCTGTTTTTT CASSQVRAGGRDTGELFF
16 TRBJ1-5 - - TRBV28 TGTGCCAGCAGTTTTACAGGGTGGGAAAGCAATCAGCCCCAGCATTTT CASSFTGWESNQPQHF
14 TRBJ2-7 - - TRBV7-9 TGTGCCAGCAGCTTAGAGGGTAGCGCCTACGAGCAGTACTTC CASSLEGSAYEQYF
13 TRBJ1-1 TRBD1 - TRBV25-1 TGTGCCAGCCAACAGGGGCCGATCACTGAAGCTTTCTTT CASQQGPITEAFF
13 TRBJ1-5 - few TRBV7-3 TGTGCCAGCAGCTTAGATAGCAATCAGCCCCAGCATTTT CASSLDSNQPQHF
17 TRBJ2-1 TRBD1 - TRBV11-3 TGTGCCAGCAGCCCACTACGCGGGACAGGGGCCAACAATGAGCAGTTCTTC CASSPLRGTGANNEQFF
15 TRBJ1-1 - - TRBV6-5 TGTGCCAGCAGACACCCGGGAGAAGGGGACACTGAAGCTTTCTTT CASRHPGEGDTEAFF
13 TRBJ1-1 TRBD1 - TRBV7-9 TGTGCCAGCAGCCAGGGGGGGGCGACTGAAGCTTTCTTT CASSQGGATEAFF
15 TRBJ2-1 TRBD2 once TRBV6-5 TGTGCCAGCACTAATGGGGGGGAGGGGTACAATGAGCAGTTCTTC CASTNGGEGYNEQFF
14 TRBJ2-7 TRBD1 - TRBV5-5 TGTGCCAGCAGCTTGGGACAGGGGAGCAACGAGCAGTACTTC CASSLGQGSNEQYF